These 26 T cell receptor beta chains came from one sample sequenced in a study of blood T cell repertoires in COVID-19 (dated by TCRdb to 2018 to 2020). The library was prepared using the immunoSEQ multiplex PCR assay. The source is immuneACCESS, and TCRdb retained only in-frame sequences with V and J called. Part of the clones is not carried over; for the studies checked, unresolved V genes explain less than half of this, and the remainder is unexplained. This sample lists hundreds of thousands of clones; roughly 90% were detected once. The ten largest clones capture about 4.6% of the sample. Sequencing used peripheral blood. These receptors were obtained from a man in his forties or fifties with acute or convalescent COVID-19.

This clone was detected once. The CDR3 coding sequence is TGTGCCAGCAGCTCCGCGGGTCACACAGATACGCAGTATTTT. Translated: CASSSAGHTDTQYF. J is TRBJ2-3 and V is TRBV11-1; weak D call: TRBD2 (5 bases). Germline V gene lookup returns CDR1 SGHAT and CDR2 FQDESV (reference sequence). Between the trimmed V and J ends, which lost 4 bases and 2 bases, there was a span of 10 bases. CDR3 length equals 14 residues.

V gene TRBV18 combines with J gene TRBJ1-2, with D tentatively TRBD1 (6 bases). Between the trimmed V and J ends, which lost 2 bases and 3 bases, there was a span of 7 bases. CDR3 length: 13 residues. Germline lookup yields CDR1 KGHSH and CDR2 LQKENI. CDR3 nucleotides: TGTGCCAGCTCACCAGGGACATACTATGGCTACACCTTC. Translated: CASSPGTYYGYTF.

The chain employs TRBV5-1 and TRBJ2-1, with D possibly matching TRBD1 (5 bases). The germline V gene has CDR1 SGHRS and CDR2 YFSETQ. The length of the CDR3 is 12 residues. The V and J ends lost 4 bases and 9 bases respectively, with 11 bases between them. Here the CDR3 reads CASSTQGIEQFF. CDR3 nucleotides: TGCGCCAGCAGCACTCAGGGTATTGAGCAGTTCTTC.

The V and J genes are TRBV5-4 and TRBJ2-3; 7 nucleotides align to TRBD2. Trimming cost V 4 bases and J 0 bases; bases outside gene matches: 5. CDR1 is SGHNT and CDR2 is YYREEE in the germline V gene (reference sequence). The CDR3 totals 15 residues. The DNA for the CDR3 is TGTGCCAGCAGCCGCGCGGGGGATAGCACAGATACGCAGTATTTT. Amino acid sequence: CASSRAGDSTDTQYF.

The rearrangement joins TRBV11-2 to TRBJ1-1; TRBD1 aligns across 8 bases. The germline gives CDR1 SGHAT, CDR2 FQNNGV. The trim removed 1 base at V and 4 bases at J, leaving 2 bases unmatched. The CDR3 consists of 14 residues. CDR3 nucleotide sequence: TGTGCCAGCAGCTTAGTGGACAGGGTCACTGAAGCTTTCTTT. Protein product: CASSLVDRVTEAFF.

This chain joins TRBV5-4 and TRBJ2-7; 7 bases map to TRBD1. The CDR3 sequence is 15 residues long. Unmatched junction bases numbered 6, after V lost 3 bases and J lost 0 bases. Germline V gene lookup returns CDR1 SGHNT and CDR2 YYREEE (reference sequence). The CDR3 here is CASSYGTAASYEQYF. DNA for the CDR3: TGTGCCAGCAGCTACGGGACAGCGGCCTCCTACGAGCAGTACTTC.

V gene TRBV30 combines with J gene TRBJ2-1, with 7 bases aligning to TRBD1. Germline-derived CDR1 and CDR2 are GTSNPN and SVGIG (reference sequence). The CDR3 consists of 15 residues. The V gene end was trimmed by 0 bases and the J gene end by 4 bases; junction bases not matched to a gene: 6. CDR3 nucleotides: TGTGCCTGGAGTGTACGGTGGACAGGATACAATGAGCAGTTCTTC. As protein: CAWSVRWTGYNEQFF.

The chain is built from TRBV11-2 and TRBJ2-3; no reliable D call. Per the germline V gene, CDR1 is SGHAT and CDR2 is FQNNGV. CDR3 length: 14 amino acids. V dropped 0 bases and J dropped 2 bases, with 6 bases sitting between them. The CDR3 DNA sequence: TGTGCCAGCAGCTTAGATAGAGTCACAGATACGCAGTATTTT. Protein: CASSLDRVTDTQYF.

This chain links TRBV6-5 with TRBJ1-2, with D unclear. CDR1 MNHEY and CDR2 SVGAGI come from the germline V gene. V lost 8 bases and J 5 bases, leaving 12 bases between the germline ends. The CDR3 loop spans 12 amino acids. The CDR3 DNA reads TGTGCCAGCGCCCTGGCGGGGTATGGCTACACCTTC. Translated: CASALAGYGYTF.

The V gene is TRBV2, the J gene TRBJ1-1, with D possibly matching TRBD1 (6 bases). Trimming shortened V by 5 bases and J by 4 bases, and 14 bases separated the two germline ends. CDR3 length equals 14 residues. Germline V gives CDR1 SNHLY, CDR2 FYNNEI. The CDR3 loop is CASSLQGRGTEAFF. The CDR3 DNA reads TGTGCCAGCAGTTTGCAGGGGCGCGGCACTGAAGCTTTCTTT.

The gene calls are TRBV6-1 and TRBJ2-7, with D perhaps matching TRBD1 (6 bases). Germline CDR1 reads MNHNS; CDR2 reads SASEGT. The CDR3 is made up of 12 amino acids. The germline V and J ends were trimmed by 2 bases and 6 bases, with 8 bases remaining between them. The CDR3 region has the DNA TGTGCCAGCAGTGAACAGGGGCCCGAGCAGTACTTC. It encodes CASSEQGPEQYF.

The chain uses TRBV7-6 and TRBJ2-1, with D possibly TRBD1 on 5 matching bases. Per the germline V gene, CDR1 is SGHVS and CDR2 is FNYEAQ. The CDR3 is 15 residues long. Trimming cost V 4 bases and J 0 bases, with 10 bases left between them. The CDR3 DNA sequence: TGTGCCAGCAGCTCAGGGATTAGCTCCTACAATGAGCAGTTCTTC. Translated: CASSSGISSYNEQFF. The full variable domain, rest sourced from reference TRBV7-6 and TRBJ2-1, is GAGVSQSPRYKVTKRGQDVALRCDPISGHVSLYWYRQALGQGPEFLTYFNYEAQQDKSGLPNDRFSAERPEGSISTLTIQRTEQRDSAMYRCASSSGISSYNEQFFGPGTRLTVL.

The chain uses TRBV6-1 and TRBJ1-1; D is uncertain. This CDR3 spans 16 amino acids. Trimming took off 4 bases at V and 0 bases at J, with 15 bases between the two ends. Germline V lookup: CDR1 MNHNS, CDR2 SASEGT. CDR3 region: CASSVERRALNTEAFF. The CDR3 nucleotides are TGTGCCAGCAGTGTTGAAAGGAGAGCTTTGAACACTGAAGCTTTCTTT.

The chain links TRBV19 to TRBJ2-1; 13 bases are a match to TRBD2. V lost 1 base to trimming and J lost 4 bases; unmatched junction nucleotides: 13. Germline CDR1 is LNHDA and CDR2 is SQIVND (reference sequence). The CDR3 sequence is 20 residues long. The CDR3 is CASSIGEVLAGGPLYNEQFF. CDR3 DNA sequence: TGTGCCAGTAGTATAGGCGAGGTACTAGCGGGGGGGCCTTTATACAATGAGCAGTTCTTC.

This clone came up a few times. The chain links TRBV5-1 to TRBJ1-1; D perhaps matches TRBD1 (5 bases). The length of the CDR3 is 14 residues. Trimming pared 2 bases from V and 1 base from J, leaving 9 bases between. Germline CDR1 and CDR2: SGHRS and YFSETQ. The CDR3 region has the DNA TGCGCCAGCAGCTTTTTGACAGAGAACACTGAAGCTTTCTTT. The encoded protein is CASSFLTENTEAFF.

The CDR3 DNA reads TGTGCCTGGAGTTACAGTCCCTCCGGCTACACCTTC. This encodes CAWSYSPSGYTF. The chain uses TRBV30 and TRBJ1-2; no clear D. Germline loops: CDR1 GTSNPN, CDR2 SVGIG (reference sequence). CDR3 length equals 12 residues. Between the trimmed V and J ends, which lost 2 bases and 8 bases, there was a span of 12 bases.

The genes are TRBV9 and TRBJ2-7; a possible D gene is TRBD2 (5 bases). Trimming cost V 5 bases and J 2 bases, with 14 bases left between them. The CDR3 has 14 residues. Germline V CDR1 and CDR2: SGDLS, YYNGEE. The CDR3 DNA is TGTGCCAGCAGTGTCTTGGACTTCCCCTACGAGCAGTACTTC. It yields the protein CASSVLDFPYEQYF. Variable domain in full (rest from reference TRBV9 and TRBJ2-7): DSGVTQTPKHLITATGQRVTLRCSPRSGDLSVYWYQQSLDQGLQFLIQYYNGEERAKGNILERFSAQQFPDLHSELNLSSLELGDSALYFCASSVLDFPYEQYFGPGTRLTVT.

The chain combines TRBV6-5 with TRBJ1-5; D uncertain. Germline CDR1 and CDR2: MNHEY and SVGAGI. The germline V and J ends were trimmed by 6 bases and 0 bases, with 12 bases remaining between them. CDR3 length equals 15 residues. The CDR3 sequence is CASSLSGSSNQPQHF. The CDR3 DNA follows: TGTGCCAGCAGCCTTTCGGGAAGTAGCAATCAGCCCCAGCATTTT.

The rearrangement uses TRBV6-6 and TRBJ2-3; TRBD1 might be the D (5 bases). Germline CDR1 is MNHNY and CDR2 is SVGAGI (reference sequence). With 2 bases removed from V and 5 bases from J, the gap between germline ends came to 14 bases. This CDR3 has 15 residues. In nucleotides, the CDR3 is TGTGCCAGCAGTTACCTGGGGCCCTCCGGAGATACGCAGTATTTT. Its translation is CASSYLGPSGDTQYF.

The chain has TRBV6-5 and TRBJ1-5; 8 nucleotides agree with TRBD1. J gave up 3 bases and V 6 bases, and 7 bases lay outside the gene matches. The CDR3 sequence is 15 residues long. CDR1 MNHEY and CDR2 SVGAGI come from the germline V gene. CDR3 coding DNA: TGTGCCAGCAGCGTGACAGGGGCTGACAATCAGCCCCAGCATTTT. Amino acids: CASSVTGADNQPQHF.

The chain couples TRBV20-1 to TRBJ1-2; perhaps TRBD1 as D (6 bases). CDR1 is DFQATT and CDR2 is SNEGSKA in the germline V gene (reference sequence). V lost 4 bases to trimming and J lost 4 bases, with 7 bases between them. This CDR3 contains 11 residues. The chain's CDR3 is CSAIGGYGYTF. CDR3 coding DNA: TGCAGTGCTATAGGGGGCTATGGCTACACCTTC.

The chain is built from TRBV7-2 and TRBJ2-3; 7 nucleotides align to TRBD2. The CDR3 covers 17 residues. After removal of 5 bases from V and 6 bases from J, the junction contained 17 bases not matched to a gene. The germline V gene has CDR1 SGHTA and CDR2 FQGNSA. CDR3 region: CASSPTRNSGPWDTQYF. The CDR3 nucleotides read TGTGCCAGCAGCCCTACCCGGAATAGCGGGCCATGGGATACGCAGTATTTT.

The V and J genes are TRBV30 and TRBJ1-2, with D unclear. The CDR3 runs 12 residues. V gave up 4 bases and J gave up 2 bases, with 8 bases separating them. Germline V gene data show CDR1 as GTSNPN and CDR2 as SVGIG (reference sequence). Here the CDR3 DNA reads TGTGCCTGGAAGGAGGGAAACTATGGCTACACCTTC. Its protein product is CAWKEGNYGYTF.

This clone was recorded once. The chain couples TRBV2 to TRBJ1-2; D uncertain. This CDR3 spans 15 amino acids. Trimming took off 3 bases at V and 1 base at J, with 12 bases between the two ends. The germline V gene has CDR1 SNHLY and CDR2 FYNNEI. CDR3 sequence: CASSDNRPINYGYTF. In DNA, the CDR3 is TGTGCCAGCAGTGATAACAGACCTATTAACTATGGCTACACCTTC.

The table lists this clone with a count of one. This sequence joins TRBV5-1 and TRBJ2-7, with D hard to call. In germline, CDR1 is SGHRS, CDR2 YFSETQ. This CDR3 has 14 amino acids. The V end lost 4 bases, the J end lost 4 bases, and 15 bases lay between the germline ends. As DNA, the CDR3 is TGCGCCAGCAGCCCCAAATTTGAGAGGTACGAGCAGTACTTC. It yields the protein CASSPKFERYEQYF.

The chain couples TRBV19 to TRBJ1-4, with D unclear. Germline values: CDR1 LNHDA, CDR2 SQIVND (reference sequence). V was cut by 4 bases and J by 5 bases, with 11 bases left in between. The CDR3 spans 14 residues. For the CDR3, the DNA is TGTGCCAGTAGTACGAGTTGGTCAAATGAAAAACTGTTTTTT. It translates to CASSTSWSNEKLFF.